The clone carrying this T cell receptor beta chain was observed a few times. Isolation recovered at least 6.5 million PBMCs from every sample. The sample belongs to a study of blood T cells in healthy people across ages. This CDR3 contains 14 residues. V was shortened by 0 bases and J by 0 bases, with 5 bases between the two germline ends. Germline-derived CDR1 and CDR2 are LNHNV and YYDKDF (reference sequence). A second PCR of roughly 7 to 11 cycles used a sample-barcoded 5' primer and a J-beta primer mix. Using its own MiXCR run on the 5' RACE reads, TCRdb lists one record per CDR3 protein. This sample carries fewer than 2 million distinct CDR3 sequences, 35% to 50% of them seen once, and the ten largest clones take approximately 22%.

The rearrangement uses TRBV15 and TRBJ1-1; no firm D call. The sample consisted of blood. This TCR derives from a human donor in good health. CDR3 DNA sequence: TGTGCCACCAGCAGAGATCGGGTGAACACTGAAGCTTTCTTT. Translation gives CATSRDRVNTEAFF.